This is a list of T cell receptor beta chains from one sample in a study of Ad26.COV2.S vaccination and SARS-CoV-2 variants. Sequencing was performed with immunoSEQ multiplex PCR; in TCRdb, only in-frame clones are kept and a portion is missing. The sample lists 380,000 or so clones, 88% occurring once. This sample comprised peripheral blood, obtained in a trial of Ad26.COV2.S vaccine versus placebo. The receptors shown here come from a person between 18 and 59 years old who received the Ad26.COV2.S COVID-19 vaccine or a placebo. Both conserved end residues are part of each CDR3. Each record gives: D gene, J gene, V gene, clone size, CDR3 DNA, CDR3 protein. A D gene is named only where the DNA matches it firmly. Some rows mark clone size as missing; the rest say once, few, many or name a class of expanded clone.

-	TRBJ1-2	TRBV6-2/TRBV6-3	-	TGTGCCAGCAGTAACACTGAAAGGCTGCATGGCTACACCTTC	CASSNTERLHGYTF
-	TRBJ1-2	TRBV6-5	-	TGTGCCAGCAGTTACTCCCCACGGTATGGCTACACCTTC	CASSYSPRYGYTF
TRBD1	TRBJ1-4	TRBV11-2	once	TGTGCCAGCAGCCTACAGGGGACTAATGAAAAACTGTTTTTT	CASSLQGTNEKLFF
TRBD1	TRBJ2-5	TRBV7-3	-	TGTGCCAGCAGCTTAACGGGACAGGGGGCAACAGAGACCCAGTACTTC	CASSLTGQGATETQYF
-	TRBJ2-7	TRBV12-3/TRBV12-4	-	TGTGCCAGCAGTTTGCTGGGGTACGAGCAGTACTTC	CASSLLGYEQYF
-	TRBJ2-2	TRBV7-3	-	TGTGCCAGCAGCTTCGATCATGAGGTCGGGGAGCTGTTTTTT	CASSFDHEVGELFF
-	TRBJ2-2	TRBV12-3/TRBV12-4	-	TGTGCCAGCAGTCAAGGGGGTGCCGGGGAGCTGTTTTTT	CASSQGGAGELFF
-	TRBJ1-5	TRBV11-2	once	TGTGCCAGCAGCTTTGAGGGGAACCAGCCCCAGCATTTT	CASSFEGNQPQHF
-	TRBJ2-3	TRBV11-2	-	TGTGCCAGCAGCCTCGAGCAGGTCACAGATACGCAGTATTTT	CASSLEQVTDTQYF
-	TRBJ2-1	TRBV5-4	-	TGTGCCAGCAGCTTGGGCGACGACAATGAGCAGTTCTTC	CASSLGDDNEQFF